The next 17 T cell receptor beta chains were all read from a single sample in a study of CD8+CD57+ T cells in acquired aplastic anemia. Patients chosen for sequencing had CD8+CD57+ cells that had expanded, as shown by flow cytometry. Both TCR beta VDJ combination and CDR3 sequence profiling were carried out. Genomic DNA was the template for this profiling. TCRdb reprocessed the reads with MiXCR, giving one entry per CDR3 protein. The data show 160,000 or so distinct CDR3 sequences, approximately 51% seen once. The sample consisted of sorted CD4+, CD8+, or CD8+CD57+ T cells (not recorded which) from PBMCs. These receptors were obtained from a human donor with aplastic anemia.

The chain uses TRBV2 and TRBJ2-6; TRBD2 is a possible D gene (7 bases). Looked up from germline, CDR1 is SNHLY and CDR2 is FYNNEI. V lost 6 bases, J lost 15 bases, and 21 bases lay in between. The CDR3 is made up of 14 amino acids. The CDR3 DNA sequence: TGTGCCAGCAGGGGAGGGGGGACGCCTCAGGACCTGACTTTC. Translating it yields CASRGGGTPQDLTF.

The rearrangement joins TRBV5-1 to TRBJ1-6; D unresolved. Germline V CDR1 and CDR2: SGHRS, YFSETQ. V was clipped by 4 bases and J by 9 bases, with 11 bases between them. The length of the CDR3 is 13 residues. CDR3 sequence reads: CASSVRETSPLHF. In nucleotides, the CDR3 is TGCGCCAGCAGCGTACGGGAAACTTCACCCCTCCACTTT.

This clonotype came up many times. This chain uses TRBV5-1 with TRBJ1-6, with D hard to call. Trimming removed 3 bases from V and 8 bases from J, with 9 bases in between. This CDR3 region has 13 residues. CDR1 is SGHRS and CDR2 is YFSETQ in the germline V gene. The CDR3 DNA is TGCGCCAGCAGCTCTAAGGAGGATTCACCCCTCCACTTT. Amino acid sequence: CASSSKEDSPLHF.

This clonotype was seen at least ten times. The junction departs from germline at one end; a sequencing error may be responsible. This chain links TRBV12-3 or TRBV12-4 with TRBJ2-2, with 12 bases aligning to TRBD2. The CDR3 consists of 11 residues. The CDR3: CASSIGLAGSF. CDR3 sequence (DNA): TGTGCCAGCAGCATAGGACTAGCGGGAAGTTTT.

The chain is built from TRBV7-9 and TRBJ2-7, with a possible D match to TRBD1 (5 bases). There are 14 residues in the CDR3. Germline CDR1 reads SEHNR; CDR2 reads FQNEAQ (reference sequence). Trimming stripped 1 base from V and 6 bases from J, with 13 bases between. This chain's CDR3 is CASSLGAGLSEQYF. The CDR3 nucleotides read TGTGCCAGCAGCTTAGGTGCAGGGTTAAGCGAGCAGTACTTC.

This chain connects TRBV19 to TRBJ2-1; the D is unclear. Germline lookup yields CDR1 LNHDA and CDR2 SQIVND (reference sequence). The CDR3 totals 13 residues. V dropped 2 bases and J dropped 9 bases, with 11 bases sitting between them. The CDR3 DNA reads TGTGCCAGTAGTATAAAGGTACCGGCTGAGCAGTTCTTC. This codes for CASSIKVPAEQFF.

The sample holds many counts of this clonotype. At one end the junction does not follow the germline gene, possibly because of a read error. V gene TRBV5-5 combines with J gene TRBJ2-3; possibly TRBD1 for D (5 bases). Germline lookup yields CDR1 SGHKS and CDR2 YYEKEE (reference sequence). This CDR3 spans 10 amino acids. CDR3 coding DNA: TGTGCCAGCAGCTTGGAGACAGAGGTCTTT. Amino acids: CASSLETEVF.

The chain recombines TRBV12-1 with TRBJ1-2; TRBD1, the table's D call, lacks a check against the DNA. TRBV12-1 is flagged as a pseudogene. The CDR3 is made up of 13 amino acids. DNA for the CDR3: TGTGCCAGCAAGGGACAGTTTGCCTATGGCTACACCTTC. This gives the protein CASKGQFAYGYTF.

J is TRBJ1-1 and V is TRBV10-2, with D perhaps matching TRBD1 (5 bases). This CDR3 region has 16 residues. CDR1 is WSHSY, CDR2 SAAADI, per germline. Deletions cut 3 bases from V and 3 bases from J, with 17 bases between. The DNA of the CDR3 is TGCGCCAGCAGTGAAAGGTCAGGGTGGGGGGACACTGAAGCTTTCTTT. Its translation is CASSERSGWGDTEAFF.

The J gene is TRBJ2-5, the V gene TRBV19; the match to TRBD2 covers 8 bases. V lost 4 bases and J lost 4; bases outside the gene matches: 8. The CDR3 is 15 amino acids. Germline CDR1 reads LNHDA; CDR2 reads SQIVND (reference sequence). CDR3 sequence reads: CASSTLGRGGETQYF. The CDR3 DNA sequence: TGTGCCAGTAGTACCCTCGGGAGGGGCGGAGAGACCCAGTACTTC.

This clonotype appeared many times. V is TRBV28 and J is TRBJ2-7; 8 nucleotides line up with TRBD1. Germline V gene data show CDR1 as MDHEN and CDR2 as SYDVKM. The CDR3 has 15 amino acids. V was pared by 6 bases and J by 3 bases, with 10 bases of the junction left unmatched. DNA for the CDR3: TGTGCCAGCAGCCAACCGGACAGGGTGGGCTACGAGCAGTACTTC. Translated, it gives CASSQPDRVGYEQYF.

This chain links TRBV11-2 with TRBJ2-3, with TRBD2 matching 7 bases. The CDR3 totals 16 residues. Trimming at V came to 5 bases and at J to 2 bases, leaving 10 bases not matched to a gene. Germline V gene sequence: CDR1 SGHAT, CDR2 FQNNGV. The CDR3 nucleotides read TGTGCCAGCAGCCCTGGGGGGGTTCTCTTCACAGATACGCAGTATTTT. As protein: CASSPGGVLFTDTQYF.

This chain uses TRBV25-1 with TRBJ1-5, with D hard to call. Trimming took 3 bases from V and 5 from J, leaving 8 bases between them. Germline assignment: CDR1 MGHDK and CDR2 SYGVNS. This CDR3 contains 13 residues. In DNA, the CDR3 is TGTGCCAGCAGTGACGAAGGGTATCAGCCCCAGCATTTT. Translation: CASSDEGYQPQHF.

This clonotype occurred many times. CDR3 nucleotide sequence: TGTGCCAGCAGCGGGACAGCGAACACCGGGGAGCTGTTTTTT. Translation gives CASSGTANTGELFF. The chain couples TRBV9 to TRBJ2-2, with a tentative D call TRBD1 (6 bases). The V and J ends lost 3 bases and 0 bases respectively, with 6 bases between them. The CDR3 runs 14 residues. CDR1 and CDR2 from the germline V gene are SGDLS and YYNGEE.

There are a few counts of this clonotype. The chain employs TRBV15 and TRBJ2-1; tentatively, D is TRBD2 (6 bases). Trimming removed 4 bases from V and 1 base from J, with 11 bases in between. Germline V gene lookup returns CDR1 LNHNV and CDR2 YYDKDF (reference sequence). The CDR3 totals 15 residues. CDR3 region: CATSTSATSYNEQFF. Written as DNA, the CDR3 is TGTGCCACCAGCACTAGCGCCACGTCCTACAATGAGCAGTTCTTC.

DNA for the CDR3: TGTGCCAGCAGTGTCCAGGGCTACACTGAAGCTTTCTTT. It specifies CASSVQGYTEAFF. The chain links TRBV25-1 to TRBJ1-1; D may be TRBD1 (5 bases). The CDR3 length is 13 residues. The V end lost 4 bases, the J end lost 3 bases, and 9 bases lay between the germline ends. The germline gives CDR1 MGHDK, CDR2 SYGVNS.

The V and J genes are TRBV5-1 and TRBJ1-4; no clear D. Trimming removed 9 bases at V and 10 bases at J, with 19 bases between. CDR1 is SGHRS and CDR2 is YFSETQ in the germline V gene. There are 13 residues in the CDR3. CDR3 sequence: CATRIGVGGKLFF. The CDR3 region has the DNA TGCGCCACCAGAATCGGGGTAGGCGGAAAACTGTTTTTT.